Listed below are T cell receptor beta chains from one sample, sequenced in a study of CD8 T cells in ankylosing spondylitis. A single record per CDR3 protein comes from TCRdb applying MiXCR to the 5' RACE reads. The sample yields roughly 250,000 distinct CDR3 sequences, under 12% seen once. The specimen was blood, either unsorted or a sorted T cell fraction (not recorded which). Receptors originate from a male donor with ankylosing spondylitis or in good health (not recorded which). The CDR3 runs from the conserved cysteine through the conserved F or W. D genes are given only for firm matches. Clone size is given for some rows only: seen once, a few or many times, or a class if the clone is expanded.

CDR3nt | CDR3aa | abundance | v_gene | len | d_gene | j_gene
TGCAGTGCTCCTAGAGCAGATACGCAGTATTTT | CSAPRADTQYF | few | TRBV20-1 | 11 | - | TRBJ2-3
TGTGCCAGCAGTTACTCCGGAGGGAGGGCAGATACGCAGTATTTT | CASSYSGGRADTQYF | many | TRBV6-2/TRBV6-3 | 15 | TRBD2 | TRBJ2-3
TGTGCCAGCAGCGTTGTAAGTACCAACACTGAAGCTTTCTTT | CASSVVSTNTEAFF | many | TRBV9 | 14 | - | TRBJ1-1
TGTGCCAGCAGTGAATCTCGGGGGAGCTCCTACGAGCAGTACTTC | CASSESRGSSYEQYF | few | TRBV25-1 | 15 | - | TRBJ2-7
TGTGCCAGCGGAATCGGGGGGTCCACAGATACGCAGTATTTT | CASGIGGSTDTQYF | many | TRBV27 | 14 | TRBD2 | TRBJ2-3
TGTGCCAGCAGTTACCCCGGACAGGTCTATGGCTACACCTTC | CASSYPGQVYGYTF | many | TRBV6-2/TRBV6-3 | 14 | TRBD1 | TRBJ1-2
TGTGCCAGCAGTTTTTATGGAGATACGCAGTATTTT | CASSFYGDTQYF | many | TRBV12-3/TRBV12-4 | 12 | - | TRBJ2-3
TGTGCCAGCAGCTTGCGACAGGGGATTGGCAATGAGCAGTTCTTC | CASSLRQGIGNEQFF | many | TRBV5-6 | 15 | TRBD1 | TRBJ2-1
TGTGCCAGCGACCAGGGGAGCACAGATACGCAGTATTTT | CASDQGSTDTQYF | many | TRBV12-3/TRBV12-4 | 13 | - | TRBJ2-3
TGTGCCAGCTCACCAATGACAGTCCGCTCTGGAAACACCATATATTTT | CASSPMTVRSGNTIYF | - | TRBV18 | 16 | - | TRBJ1-3
TGTGCCATCAGCGGAGAGACAGATATGCAGTATTTT | CAISGETDMQYF | - | TRBV10-3 | 12 | - | TRBJ2-3
TGTGCCAGCAGCCGGGACTATACCCGTGAGCAGTTCTTC | CASSRDYTREQFF | - | TRBV16 | 13 | TRBD2 | TRBJ2-1
TGTGCCAGCACCATCACTAGAATCGGGACTGAAGCTTTCTTT | CASTITRIGTEAFF | - | TRBV7-9 | 14 | - | TRBJ1-1
TGTGCCAGCAGCAAAGAGCGGGTGGACTACACCTTC | CASSKERVDYTF | many | TRBV21-1 | 12 | - | TRBJ1-2
TGTGCCAGCAGCTTACAGGCACGGAACACTGAAGCTTTCTTT | CASSLQARNTEAFF | many | TRBV12-3/TRBV12-4 | 14 | - | TRBJ1-1
TGTGCCACGACCGGGCAGAACAATGAGCAGTTCTTC | CATTGQNNEQFF | many | TRBV6-6 | 12 | - | TRBJ2-1
TGTGCCAGCAGCCCGAGGGGGGCTGGGGGAGCTAGCACAGATACGCAGTATTTT | CASSPRGAGGASTDTQYF | many | TRBV6-1 | 18 | - | TRBJ2-3
TGTGCCAGCAGCTTGCCCCGGGACAGCAATCAGCCCCAGCATTTT | CASSLPRDSNQPQHF | few | TRBV11-3 | 15 | - | TRBJ1-5
TGTGCCTGGATAGGACTAGAGCGGTTCACCGGGGAGCTGTTTTTT | CAWIGLERFTGELFF | few | TRBV30 | 15 | TRBD2 | TRBJ2-2
TGTGCCAGCAGCTTAGGGGTTAGCGGGAGGGCCTTCTACAATGAGCAGTTCTTC | CASSLGVSGRAFYNEQFF | few | TRBV11-1 | 18 | TRBD2 | TRBJ2-1
TGCGCCAGCAGCCTCCTGGTGGCCAGGGATTACAATGAGCAGTTCTTC | CASSLLVARDYNEQFF | many | TRBV4-1 | 16 | - | TRBJ2-1
TGCAGTCTAGAGAGGAGGGATCCCAACTATGGCTACACCTTC | CSLERRDPNYGYTF | - | TRBV20-1 | 14 | - | TRBJ1-2
TGTGCCAGCAGCCAATTCGAGGACAGCAGCTCCTATAATTCACCCCTCCACTTT | CASSQFEDSSSYNSPLHF | many | TRBV4-2 | 18 | - | TRBJ1-6
TGCAGTGCTAGTAGGGACAGCTACTATGGCTACACCTTC | CSASRDSYYGYTF | many | TRBV20-1 | 13 | TRBD1 | TRBJ1-2
TGTGCCAGCAGCTTCCAAGCAGATACGCAGTATTTT | CASSFQADTQYF | few | TRBV7-9 | 12 | - | TRBJ2-3
TGTGCCAGCAGCTTAGGTACTACTGACACAGATACGCAGTATTTT | CASSLGTTDTDTQYF | many | TRBV7-6 | 15 | - | TRBJ2-3
TGCGCCAGCAGCCAAGCCCTCGGGGCGGCGGGGCCGGCTTTCTTT | CASSQALGAAGPAFF | many | TRBV4-1 | 15 | - | TRBJ1-1
TGTGCCAGCAGTTACACCCTAGGACAGGCTCCGCATAGCCCACGCCTGATCCATGAGCAGTTCTTC | CASSYTLGQAPHSPRLIHEQFF | few | TRBV6-6 | 22 | TRBD1 | TRBJ2-1
TGCAGTGCTAGAGATCTAGCGGGGTCCTACAATGAGCAGTTCTTC | CSARDLAGSYNEQFF | many | TRBV20-1 | 15 | TRBD2 | TRBJ2-1
TGCAGTGCTAGGCGGGACAGCGACACCCGGGCCAACGTCCTGACTTTC | CSARRDSDTRANVLTF | many | TRBV20-1 | 16 | - | TRBJ2-6
TGTGCCAGCTCACCGGGACAGGGTAACAAGCAGTACTTC | CASSPGQGNKQYF | many | TRBV18 | 13 | TRBD1 | TRBJ2-7
TGCGCCAGCAGCCAAGGTGCCAACAGGGGGCTATCCGAGCAGTACTTC | CASSQGANRGLSEQYF | many | TRBV4-1 | 16 | TRBD1 | TRBJ2-7
TGCGCCAGCAGTGACCCGGGACCGAAGAACACTGAAGCTTTCTTT | CASSDPGPKNTEAFF | few | TRBV10-1 | 15 | - | TRBJ1-1
TGTGCCTGGAGTGGGTCCCCATACAGGGGCAGCACAGATACGCAGTATTTT | CAWSGSPYRGSTDTQYF | few | TRBV30 | 17 | TRBD1 | TRBJ2-3
TGTGCCAGCAGTCCGGCAGGGGTGTTTACCGGGGAGCTGTTTTTT | CASSPAGVFTGELFF | - | TRBV6-1 | 15 | - | TRBJ2-2
TGTGCCAGCGTACCGGACAGGGTGGTCACAGATACGCAGTATTTT | CASVPDRVVTDTQYF | many | TRBV2 | 15 | TRBD1 | TRBJ2-3
TGCGCCAGCACCTACCTTCTAGGGGGCATGGGCACTGAAGCTTTCTTT | CASTYLLGGMGTEAFF | few | TRBV10-2 | 16 | TRBD1 | TRBJ1-1
TGTGCCAGCAGCAAAGAGGGGGCAGATACGCAGTATTTT | CASSKEGADTQYF | many | TRBV21-1 | 13 | - | TRBJ2-3
TGCGCCAGCAGCTTGGGTTTCGGGACGGCGAACACTGAAGCTTTCTTT | CASSLGFGTANTEAFF | many | TRBV5-1 | 16 | - | TRBJ1-1
TGTGCCAGCAGCTTGGTCGGGATCCTATACAATGAGCAGTTCTTC | CASSLVGILYNEQFF | many | TRBV7-9 | 15 | - | TRBJ2-1
TGTGCCTGGAGTCAAGGGTCAGTTGAGCAGTTCTTC | CAWSQGSVEQFF | - | TRBV30 | 12 | - | TRBJ2-1
TGTGCCAGCAGCCGGAGCACTGAAGCTTTCTTT | CASSRSTEAFF | many | TRBV14 | 11 | - | TRBJ1-1
TGTGCCAGCACCTTGTGGGAACTAAGCGAAAAACTGTTTTTT | CASTLWELSEKLFF | many | TRBV12-3/TRBV12-4 | 14 | - | TRBJ1-4
TGTGCCAGCAGCGGCCGAGGATGGTCCGGGGAGCTGTTTTTT | CASSGRGWSGELFF | many | TRBV2 | 14 | - | TRBJ2-2
TGTGCCAGCAGCCAAGAATGGACTAGCGGGGGCACAGATACGCAGTATTTT | CASSQEWTSGGTDTQYF | many | TRBV4-2 | 17 | TRBD2 | TRBJ2-3
TGTGCCTGGAGTGCGGTACTTAGGAATCAGCCCCGGCATTTT | CAWSAVLRNQPRHF | - | TRBV30 | 14 | - | TRBJ1-5
TGTGCCAGCAGCTGGTCCCGACTAGCGGGGTTCGGGGATACGCAGTATTTT | CASSWSRLAGFGDTQYF | many | TRBV5-5 | 17 | TRBD2 | TRBJ2-3
TGCAGTGCGGAAAACAGGGAAGGGACTGAAGCTTTCTTT | CSAENREGTEAFF | many | TRBV20-1 | 13 | - | TRBJ1-1
TGCGCCAGCAGCTTTGCTCGGGACAGCTTCTACGAGCAGTACTTC | CASSFARDSFYEQYF | many | TRBV5-1 | 15 | TRBD1 | TRBJ2-7
TGTGCCTGGAGGGCAGGGAGGGACACTGAAGCTTTCTTT | CAWRAGRDTEAFF | - | TRBV30 | 13 | - | TRBJ1-1
TGTGCCAGCAGCTCCCCGGGAGCGGGGGGCCTAACACGCTACGAGCAGTACTTC | CASSSPGAGGLTRYEQYF | many | TRBV7-2 | 18 | TRBD2 | TRBJ2-7
TGTGCCAGCAGTTACGACAGGGACGGCTACACCTTC | CASSYDRDGYTF | many | TRBV6-2/TRBV6-3 | 12 | TRBD1 | TRBJ1-2
TGTGCCATCAGTGACCTAAATAAATCCGCTGTTTACAATGAGCAGTTCTTC | CAISDLNKSAVYNEQFF | many | TRBV10-3 | 17 | - | TRBJ2-1
TGCGCCAGCAGCTTGGACGCGCATGGCAGGTGGAACACTGAAGCTTTCTTT | CASSLDAHGRWNTEAFF | many | TRBV5-1 | 17 | - | TRBJ1-1
TGTGCCAGCACCAAAGATTCTAGCGGGGACTCCTACAATGAGCAGTTCTTC | CASTKDSSGDSYNEQFF | - | TRBV3-1 | 17 | TRBD2 | TRBJ2-1
TGTGCCAGCAGTCGACAGGGGTCCTCCTACGAGCAGTACTTC | CASSRQGSSYEQYF | many | TRBV25-1 | 14 | TRBD1 | TRBJ2-7
TGTGCCAGCACAGGCAGGCGTGTTGTTGGTGAAAAACTGTTTTTT | CASTGRRVVGEKLFF | many | TRBV7-9 | 15 | - | TRBJ1-4
TGTGCCAGTAGCTCCCGGGGGAAGGTCACAGATACGCAGTATTTT | CASSSRGKVTDTQYF | many | TRBV19 | 15 | - | TRBJ2-3
TGCGCCAGCAGTGAGTCTAGAGTGGGAACTTTCTTT | CASSESRVGTFF | - | TRBV10-1 | 12 | - | TRBJ1-1
TGTGCCAGCGGCAGACAGGGGGACTGGGGTGAAAAACTGTTTTTT | CASGRQGDWGEKLFF | many | TRBV7-2 | 15 | TRBD1 | TRBJ1-4